Below, one T cell receptor beta chain is given with its context. Its antigen remains unknown. This specimen comes from a study of cytomegalovirus exposure and HLA in healthy donors. Study findings and constraints: The only immune exposure information that was available was CMV serostatus. A prior analysis recorded that most TCR beta V segments were productive about 87% or about 30% of the time.

13 Jbeta primers and 60 Vbeta primers were used for the PCR. Some clones are missing from TCRdb's copy, which holds only in-frame ones; the method was immunoSEQ multiplex PCR. This table holds 85,000 to 120,000 clones, 75% to 90% found once. CDR1 is KGHSH, CDR2 LQKENI, per germline. The CDR3 loop spans 16 amino acids. V was pared by 5 bases and J by 4 bases, with 5 bases of the junction left unmatched. Material for sequencing was PBMCs. The chain employs TRBV18 and TRBJ2-1, with 13 bases identical to TRBD2. The sequence came from a man aged 40-50 years in good health and CMV-seronegative. This chain's CDR3 is CASSSLTSGGYNEQFF. CDR3 nucleotide sequence: TGTGCCAGCTCATCCCTGACTAGCGGGGGGTACAATGAGCAGTTCTTC.